This T cell receptor (beta chain) was obtained from a study of CD8 T cells in ankylosing spondylitis. For TCR beta, libraries came from quantitative 5'-RACE with molecular barcodes. TCRdb independently ran MiXCR on the 5' RACE reads; one entry per CDR3 protein. Here the sample spans 30,000 to 35,000 distinct CDR3 sequences, more than 25% being singletons. Study-wide results and caveats: Characteristic of ankylosing spondylitis blood, it appeared, was a TCR beta motif comprising roughly eight highly homologous variants. The study looked at matched synovial fluid samples from ankylosing spondylitis patients. Disease-linked clones were reported to be significantly enriched there.

Trimming took 2 bases from V and 0 from J; bases not matched to a gene: 5. The germline V gene has CDR1 SGHAT and CDR2 FQNNGV. This CDR3 has 16 amino acids. Ten or more counts support this clonotype. Its cognate antigen is unknown. The TCR comes from a male donor with ankylosing spondylitis. V gene TRBV11-2 combines with J gene TRBJ2-3, with 7 bases identical to TRBD2. Sequencing was done on a sample of synovial fluid, either unsorted or a sorted T cell fraction (not recorded which). CDR3 protein: CASSLFPSGSTDTQYF. For the CDR3, the DNA is TGTGCCAGCAGCTTATTCCCTAGCGGCAGCACAGATACGCAGTATTTT.